The present T cell receptor beta chain was sequenced within a study of T cell repertoires in cytomegalovirus infection. Whole-study context: It can be stated that public TCR beta signatures indicated CMV infection as well as a matching HLA type. General study points: Adding up the frequency of public TCR beta families identified people who carried CMV plus the relevant HLA. Across the ex vivo response, the dominant clonotypes were HLA-C-restricted CMV-specific TCR beta clonotypes.

Regarding this clonotype: Its antigen remains unidentified.

The V end lost 3 bases, the J end lost 0 bases, and 8 bases lay between the germline ends. The CDR3 is made up of 14 amino acids. TCRdb re-called the reads through MiXCR, storing one row per CDR3 protein. The sample has more than 650,000 distinct CDR3 sequences; 35% are singletons. This clonotype was obtained from a human donor in good health (CMV status not recorded). Some clones in this sample may be carry-over from other donors' samples. V gene TRBV12-3 or TRBV12-4 combines with J gene TRBJ2-5; a weak D match, TRBD1 (5 bases). The sequenced sample consisted of PBMCs. CDR3 loop: CASSFLTDQETQYF. The CDR3 coding sequence is TGTGCCAGCAGTTTTTTGACAGACCAAGAGACCCAGTACTTC.